This TCR beta chain was obtained from a study of T cells in localized non-small cell lung cancer. Notes on the study in general: Appearance in adjacent lung was seen for a median approximately 60 of the top 100 tumor clones. It was uninvolved adjacent lung that showed the highest T cell clonality, exceeding tumor. Sequencing was limited to one tumor region, leaving the possibility of heterogeneity open. A raised T cell density in blood coincided with lengthier overall survival.

The CDR3 is 13 amino acids. Germline V gene lookup returns CDR1 MNHNS and CDR2 SASEGT. V was cut by 6 bases and J by 3 bases, with 8 bases left in between. In regard to this clone: The antigen is unknown.

Measured with immunoSEQ multiplex PCR; TCRdb has only the in-frame clones, and not every one. The sample shows some 29,000 clones, 70% to 90% of them seen only once. The chain has TRBV6-1 and TRBJ1-4; D unclear. The receptor's source is a woman aged 18 to 49 with stage I lung adenocarcinoma. The sequencing here drew on peripheral blood, taken before any cancer treatment. The CDR3 coding sequence is TGTGCCAGCAGGTGGCGGCCTAATGAAAAACTGTTTTTT. This gives the protein CASRWRPNEKLFF.